This T cell receptor beta chain appears in the sequencing data of a study of regulatory T cells in long-lasting Graves disease. As for the study in general: Graves' patients with a new diagnosis had received antithyroid drugs under 3 months.

Building of the TCR beta libraries involved iRepertoire HTBI primers and Arm-PCR of CDR3 regions. Original methodology: Gene usage covered 62 TRBV and more than 13 TRBJ segments. Via MiXCR, TCRdb re-called the multiplex PCR reads, giving one row per CDR3 protein. TCRdb assigned the V and J calls; the authors' analysis was not used. The sample contains roughly 380,000 distinct CDR3 sequences, about 16% of which appear only once. Study findings and constraints: When disease was persistent, TRBV28, TRBJ1-2 and TRBJ2-5 were the favored segments. Accuracy could have been hurt by small sample size.

This clonotype was recorded at least ten times. Its antigen is undetermined. The J segment lost 4 bases and the V segment lost 0 bases, leaving 3 bases of the junction unmatched. Germline V lookup: CDR1 DFQATT, CDR2 SNEGSKA (reference sequence). The CDR3 extends over 14 amino acids. Time point: newly diagnosed GD, antithyroid drugs for less than 3 months. PBMC RNA served as the TCR library source. The sequences come from peripheral blood mononuclear cells (PBMCs), collected at new diagnosis, from a patient treated with antithyroid drugs. The J gene is TRBJ2-3, the V gene TRBV20-1; 8 nucleotides align to TRBD1. The TCR was taken from a female donor with Graves disease. The CDR3 loop reads CSARDLQGADTQYF. The CDR3 bases are TGCAGTGCTAGAGACTTACAGGGGGCAGATACGCAGTATTTT.